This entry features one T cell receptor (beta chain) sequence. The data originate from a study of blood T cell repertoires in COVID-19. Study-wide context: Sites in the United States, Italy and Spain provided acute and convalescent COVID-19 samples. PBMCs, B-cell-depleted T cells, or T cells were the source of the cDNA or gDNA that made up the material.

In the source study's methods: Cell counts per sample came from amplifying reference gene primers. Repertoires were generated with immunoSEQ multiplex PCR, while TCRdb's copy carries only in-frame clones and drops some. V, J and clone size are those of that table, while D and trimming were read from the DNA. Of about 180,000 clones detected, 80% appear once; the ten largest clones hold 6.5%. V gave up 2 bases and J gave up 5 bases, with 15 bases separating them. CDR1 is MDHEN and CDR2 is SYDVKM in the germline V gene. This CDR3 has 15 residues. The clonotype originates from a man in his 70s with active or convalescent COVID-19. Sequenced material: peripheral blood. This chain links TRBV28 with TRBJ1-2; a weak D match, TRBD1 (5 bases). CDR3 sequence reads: CASSLILGLGYGYTF. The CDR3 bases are TGTGCCAGCAGTTTAATCCTGGGGCTGGGGTATGGCTACACCTTC.